The present T cell receptor (beta chain) was sequenced within a study of regulatory T cells in long-lasting Graves disease. Time point reported: newly diagnosed GD, antithyroid drugs for less than 3 months. After RNA was extracted from PBMCs, the TCR library was made from it. iRepertoire HTBI primers and Arm-PCR of CDR3 regions built TCR beta libraries. TCRdb ran MiXCR on the multiplex PCR reads and lists one entry per CDR3 protein. The repertoire holds about 440,000 distinct CDR3 sequences, less than 20% seen once, with approximately 22% in the top ten. This clonotype was detected ten times or more. The CDR3 consists of 17 residues. The J segment lost 5 bases and the V segment lost 2 bases, leaving 13 bases of the junction unmatched. Germline V gene lookup returns CDR1 MNHEY and CDR2 SMNVEV (reference sequence). These same records also appear under a second study, on T cells in Graves' hyperthyroidism and ophthalmopathy.

The V and J genes are TRBV27 and TRBJ2-7; 9 nucleotides match TRBD1. This receptor was identified in a woman aged 18-35 years with Graves disease. The sample in question was peripheral blood mononuclear cells (PBMCs), obtained at new diagnosis, from a patient treated with antithyroid drugs. The CDR3 here is CASSLIPSGTGLDEQYF. DNA for the CDR3: TGTGCCAGCAGTTTAATTCCCTCTGGGACAGGGCTGGACGAGCAGTACTTC.